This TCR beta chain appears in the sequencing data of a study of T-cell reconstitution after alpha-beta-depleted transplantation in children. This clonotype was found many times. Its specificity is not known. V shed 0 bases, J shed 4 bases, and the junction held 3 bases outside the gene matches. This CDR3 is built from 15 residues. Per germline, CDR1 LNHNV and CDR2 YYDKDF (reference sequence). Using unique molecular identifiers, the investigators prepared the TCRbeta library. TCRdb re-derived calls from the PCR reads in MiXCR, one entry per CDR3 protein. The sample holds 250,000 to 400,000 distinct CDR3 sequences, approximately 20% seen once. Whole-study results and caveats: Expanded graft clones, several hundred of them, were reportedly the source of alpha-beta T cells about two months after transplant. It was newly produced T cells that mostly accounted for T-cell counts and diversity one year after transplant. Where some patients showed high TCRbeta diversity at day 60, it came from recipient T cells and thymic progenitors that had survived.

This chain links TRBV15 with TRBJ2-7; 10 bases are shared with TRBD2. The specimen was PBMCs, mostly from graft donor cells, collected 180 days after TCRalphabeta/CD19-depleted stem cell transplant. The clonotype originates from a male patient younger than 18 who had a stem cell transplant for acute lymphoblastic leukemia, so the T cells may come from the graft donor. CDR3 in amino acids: CATSREGTSDYEQYF. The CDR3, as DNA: TGTGCCACCAGCAGAGAGGGGACTAGCGATTACGAGCAGTACTTC.